Here is one T cell receptor (beta chain) with its context. The data were obtained in a study of T cell changes during pregnancy in multiple sclerosis. The protocol was immunoSEQ multiplex PCR, while the TCRdb copy is restricted to in-frame clones and leaves out a portion. The sample includes roughly 93,000 clones, under 95% of them seen just once. This specimen was peripheral blood, taken before pregnancy. The origin of this receptor is a female donor with multiple sclerosis, enrolled in a pregnancy study.

The CDR3 DNA is TGTGCCAGCAGCTCATCTTACAGCGGGGTAACTGGGAACACTGAAGCTTTCTTT. This sequence encodes CASSSSYSGVTGNTEAFF. The chain combines TRBV7-9 with TRBJ1-1; D gene unclear. The CDR3 is 18 residues long. The germline gives CDR1 SEHNR, CDR2 FQNEAQ (reference sequence). The ends were cut back, 4 bases at V and 1 base at J, with 22 bases in the middle.